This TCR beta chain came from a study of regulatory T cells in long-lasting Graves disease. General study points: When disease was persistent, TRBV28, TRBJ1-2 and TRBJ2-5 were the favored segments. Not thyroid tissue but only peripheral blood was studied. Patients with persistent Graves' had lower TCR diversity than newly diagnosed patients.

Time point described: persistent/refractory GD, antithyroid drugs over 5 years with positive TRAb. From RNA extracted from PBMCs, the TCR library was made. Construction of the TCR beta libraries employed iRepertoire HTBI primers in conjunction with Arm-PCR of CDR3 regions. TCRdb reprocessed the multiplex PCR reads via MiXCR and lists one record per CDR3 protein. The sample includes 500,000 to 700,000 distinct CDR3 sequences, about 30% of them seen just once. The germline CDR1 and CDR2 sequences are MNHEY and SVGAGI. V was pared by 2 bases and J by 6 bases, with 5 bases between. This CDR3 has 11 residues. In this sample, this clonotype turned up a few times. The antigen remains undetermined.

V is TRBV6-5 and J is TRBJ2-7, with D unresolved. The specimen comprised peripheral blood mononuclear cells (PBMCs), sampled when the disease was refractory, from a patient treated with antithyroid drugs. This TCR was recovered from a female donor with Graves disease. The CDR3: CASSYEAEQYF. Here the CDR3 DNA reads TGTGCCAGCAGTTACGAGGCCGAGCAGTACTTC.